This entry features one T cell receptor beta chain sequence. The CDR3 has 15 amino acids. CDR1 is SEHNR, CDR2 FQNEAQ, per germline (reference sequence). Between the trimmed V and J ends, which lost 5 bases and 8 bases, there was a span of 19 bases. Documented treatment: 15 to 20 received Ad26.COV2.S at low or high dose, single or two shots; 5 received placebo; per-sample allocation not given. The investigators took samples on day 63 after the first vaccine or placebo injection. The donor's status was that of an adult aged 18-55 years in Boston. The vaccine delivered Wuhan-strain SARS-CoV-2 spike through an Ad26 vector. The sample is drawn from a study of Ad26.COV2.S vaccination and SARS-CoV-2 variants. Study background: Vaccine-arm donor from the placebo-controlled COV1001 Ad26.COV2.S trial. In the study, Ad26.COV2.S was injected intramuscularly once, or twice 56 days apart.

TCRdb's copy holds only in-frame clones and misses some; the assay was immunoSEQ multiplex PCR. The sample yields more than 300,000 clones, 86% seen once. The source was peripheral blood, collected in a trial of Ad26.COV2.S vaccine versus placebo. This TCR derives from a person between 18 and 65 years old who received the Ad26.COV2.S COVID-19 vaccine or a placebo. This chain uses TRBV7-9 with TRBJ2-1, with D possibly being TRBD1 (6 bases). This CDR3 reads CASSAIGDRNHEQFF. The DNA for the CDR3 is TGTGCCAGCAGCGCAATTGGAGACAGGAATCATGAGCAGTTCTTC.